The 30 T cell receptor beta chains in this list originate from one sample, sequenced in a study of T cell changes during pregnancy in multiple sclerosis. Sequenced by immunoSEQ multiplex PCR; TCRdb stores in-frame clones only, minus some. The sample includes around 34,000 clones, 90% of them seen just once. Sample: CD8+ T cells from peripheral blood mononuclear cells, taken after pregnancy. The receptors originated from a female donor with multiple sclerosis, enrolled in a pregnancy study.

This chain connects TRBV5-6 to TRBJ2-2; 11 positions agree with TRBD1. The CDR3 loop spans 15 amino acids. From germline, CDR1 is SGHDT and CDR2 YYEEEE. The J segment lost 6 bases and the V segment lost 5 bases, leaving 6 bases of the junction unmatched. The CDR3 DNA is TGTGCCAGCAGGATGGGACAGGGGGTCTCCGGGGAGCTGTTTTTT. It is translated as CASRMGQGVSGELFF.

The rearrangement uses TRBV7-3 and TRBJ2-1; 10 positions agree with TRBD2. This CDR3 is 16 amino acids long. The trim removed 5 bases at V and 6 bases at J, leaving 10 bases unmatched. Germline CDR1 and CDR2: SGHTA and FQGTGA. The CDR3 protein is CASSPYLAGAPNEQFF. CDR3 nucleotide sequence: TGTGCCAGCAGCCCCTACCTAGCGGGAGCACCCAATGAGCAGTTCTTC.

This clone is termed medium-sized. V gene TRBV6-4 combines with J gene TRBJ2-1; TRBD1 matches at 8 bases. The germline CDR1 and CDR2 sequences are MRHNA and SNTAGT. V shed 4 bases and J 8 bases; nucleotides not matched to a gene: 10. There are 15 residues in the CDR3. The CDR3 is CASSATGDGGDEQFF. DNA for the CDR3: TGTGCCAGCAGTGCGACAGGGGACGGGGGCGATGAGCAGTTCTTC.

The chain has TRBV11-3 and TRBJ2-3, with TRBD2 matching 7 bases. The V gene end was trimmed by 5 bases and the J gene end by 4 bases; junction bases not matched to a gene: 12. The CDR3 loop spans 16 amino acids. The germline V gene encodes CDR1 SGHNT and CDR2 YENEEA. CDR3 sequence (DNA): TGTGCCAGCAGCCCCCCATGGGCTAGCGGCTCAGATACGCAGTATTTT. As protein: CASSPPWASGSDTQYF.

V is TRBV9 and J is TRBJ2-1, with 10 bases aligning to TRBD1. Unmatched junction bases numbered 8, after V lost 2 bases and J lost 6 bases. Looked up from germline, CDR1 is SGDLS and CDR2 is YYNGEE. The CDR3 spans 16 residues. CDR3 residues: CASSVTGTGARNEQFF. DNA of the CDR3: TGTGCCAGCAGCGTTACCGGGACAGGGGCTCGCAATGAGCAGTTCTTC. Looking up the rest from reference TRBV9 and TRBJ2-1 gives the full variable domain: DSGVTQTPKHLITATGQRVTLRCSPRSGDLSVYWYQQSLDQGLQFLIQYYNGEERAKGNILERFSAQQFPDLHSELNLSSLELGDSALYFCASSVTGTGARNEQFFGPGTRLTVL.

The V and J genes are TRBV5-1 and TRBJ1-4; D gene unclear. Trimming cost V 0 bases and J 0 bases, with 9 bases left between them. The CDR3 is made up of 16 amino acids. CDR1 and CDR2 (germline): SGHRS, YFSETQ. The CDR3 DNA reads TGCGCCAGCAGCTTGGAAGGAGATGCAACTAATGAAAAACTGTTTTTT. It specifies CASSLEGDATNEKLFF.

The genes are TRBV4-3 and TRBJ1-1; a weak D match, TRBD1 (5 bases). V lost 4 bases, J lost 1 base, and 10 bases lay in between. The CDR3 has 14 residues. Germline V lookup: CDR1 LGHNA, CDR2 YSLEER. The CDR3 coding sequence is TGCGCCAGCAGCCTCTATACAGGGAACACTGAAGCTTTCTTT. Amino acid sequence: CASSLYTGNTEAFF.

CDR3 amino acids: CASSLGTGGILAFF. The CDR3 DNA sequence: TGTGCCAGCAGCCTAGGGACAGGGGGCATCTTGGCTTTCTTT. The rearrangement joins TRBV6-6 to TRBJ1-1; 12 positions match TRBD1. Trimming cost V 6 bases and J 11 bases; bases outside gene matches: 10. From germline, CDR1 is MNHNY and CDR2 SVGAGI (reference sequence). CDR3 length equals 14 residues.

The chain joins TRBV5-6 to TRBJ1-2; 7 nucleotides line up with TRBD1. From germline, CDR1 is SGHDT and CDR2 YYEEEE. CDR3 length equals 12 residues. Trimming took 4 bases from V and 3 from J; bases not matched to a gene: 0. The CDR3 DNA follows: TGTGCCAGCAGCGGACAGGACTATGGCTACACCTTC. This encodes CASSGQDYGYTF.

The genes are TRBV4-1 and TRBJ2-1; 9 nucleotides match TRBD2. The germline V gene has CDR1 MGHRA and CDR2 YSYEKL. The CDR3 length is 15 residues. Trimming at V came to 4 bases and at J to 8 bases, leaving 9 bases not matched to a gene. CDR3 nucleotide sequence: TGCGCCAGCAGCCGCGGGCGGGGGGGCCGCGATGAGCAGTTCTTC. Protein sequence: CASSRGRGGRDEQFF.

The chain combines TRBV7-9 with TRBJ2-2; TRBD2 agrees at 12 bases. Germline CDR1 and CDR2: SEHNR and FQNEAQ (reference sequence). This CDR3 comprises 19 residues. Losses at the gene ends were 5 bases for V and 3 bases for J; bases not matched to a gene: 13. CDR3 DNA sequence: TGTGCCAGCAGCGAAGACGTCCTAGCGGGGGGGCCGTACACCGGGGAGCTGTTTTTT. Protein: CASSEDVLAGGPYTGELFF.

The chain links TRBV5-1 to TRBJ2-7; possibly TRBD1 for D (6 bases). Trimming removed 7 bases from V and 5 bases from J, with 13 bases in between. This CDR3 has 12 amino acids. The germline V gene has CDR1 SGHRS and CDR2 YFSETQ. CDR3: CASGRGLNEQYF. For the CDR3, the DNA is TGCGCCAGCGGCAGGGGTTTAAACGAGCAGTACTTC.

This chain links TRBV6-1 with TRBJ2-7, with 8 bases fitting TRBD1. The trim removed 8 bases at V and 2 bases at J, leaving 5 bases unmatched. Germline CDR1 is MNHNS and CDR2 is SASEGT. This CDR3 is built from 13 residues. The CDR3 region has the DNA TGTGCCAGCCAGGACAGGGCAACCTACGAGCAGTACTTC. It yields the protein CASQDRATYEQYF.

As to this clone: Other DNA sequences in this specimen translate into the identical CDR3. The CDR3 spells CASSQWTGNTGELFF. CDR3 DNA sequence: TGCGCCAGCAGCCAGTGGACAGGGAACACCGGGGAGCTGTTTTTT. The chain uses TRBV4-3 and TRBJ2-2; 7 positions match TRBD1. The germline gives CDR1 LGHNA, CDR2 YSLEER. The CDR3 loop spans 15 amino acids. Germline trimming cut 3 bases from V and 1 base from J; bases unmatched to any gene: 2.

This clone has just a few counts. The chain employs TRBV7-9 and TRBJ1-3; possible D gene TRBD1, 5 bases. Germline CDR1 is SEHNR and CDR2 is FQNEAQ (reference sequence). The CDR3 runs to 15 residues. V dropped 0 bases and J dropped 4 bases, with 10 bases sitting between them. The DNA for the CDR3 is TGTGCCAGCAGCTTAGCCCTCCAGGGCGGAAACACCATATATTTT. Translation: CASSLALQGGNTIYF.

The chain joins TRBV21-1 to TRBJ1-1; TRBD1, the table's D call, lacks a check against the DNA. TRBV21-1 is tagged as a pseudogene. The CDR3 sequence is 18 residues long. CDR3 amino acids: CASSKGARDRRKRTEAFF. In DNA, the CDR3 is TGTGCCAGCAGCAAAGGCGCCAGGGACAGGAGGAAGAGAACTGAAGCTTTCTTT.

The J gene is TRBJ2-7, the V gene TRBV27; D gene unclear. The CDR3 is 13 residues long. The ends were cut back, 5 bases at V and 1 base at J, with 9 bases in the middle. Per germline, CDR1 MNHEY and CDR2 SMNVEV (reference sequence). CDR3 protein: CASSLTVSYEQYF. The CDR3, as DNA: TGTGCCAGCAGTCTTACAGTTTCCTACGAGCAGTACTTC.

The rearrangement links TRBV4-3 to TRBJ1-1; D not certain. Trimming took off 4 bases at V and 1 base at J, with 7 bases between the two ends. This CDR3 is built from 13 residues. The germline V gene encodes CDR1 LGHNA and CDR2 YSLEER. CDR3 bases: TGCGCCAGCAGCCCCGCCGGGAACACTGAAGCTTTCTTT. Translation gives CASSPAGNTEAFF.

In its sample, this clone ranks as medium-sized. The genes are TRBV19 and TRBJ2-7; possibly TRBD1 for D (6 bases). Germline CDR1 and CDR2: LNHDA and SQIVND (reference sequence). The length of the CDR3 is 15 residues. V gave up 5 bases and J gave up 3 bases, with 17 bases separating them. The CDR3 sequence: CASSASGDPLYEQYF. The CDR3 DNA follows: TGTGCCAGTAGTGCCTCAGGGGATCCCCTCTACGAGCAGTACTTC.

The genes are TRBV7-2 and TRBJ2-7, with 7 bases aligning to TRBD2. Trimming removed 0 bases from V and 5 bases from J; junction bases left unmatched: 10. The CDR3 runs 16 residues. Germline lookup yields CDR1 SGHTA and CDR2 FQGNSA. CDR3 DNA sequence: TGTGCCAGCAGCTTAGCCCCGGGGAGGGAACGTGACGAGCAGTACTTC. Its protein is CASSLAPGRERDEQYF.

The CDR3 DNA reads as TGTGCCAGCAGTTTATCGAGGGGACAAAACACCATATATTTT. This encodes CASSLSRGQNTIYF. The chain links TRBV27 to TRBJ1-3, with D perhaps matching TRBD1 (6 bases). Trimming shortened V by 0 bases and J by 6 bases, and 9 bases separated the two germline ends. CDR1 and CDR2 (germline): MNHEY, SMNVEV (reference sequence). The CDR3 consists of 14 residues.

J is TRBJ2-7 and V is TRBV6-6, with TRBD1 matching over 10 bases. The ends lost 6 bases at V and 5 bases at J; junction bases unmatched: 7. Per germline, CDR1 MNHNY and CDR2 SVGAGI (reference sequence). This CDR3 spans 14 amino acids. CDR3 coding DNA: TGTGCCAGCAGGATGGGACAGGGGAACCACGAGCAGTACTTC. Translating gives CASRMGQGNHEQYF.

The chain employs TRBV6-6 and TRBJ1-1; TRBD1 is a possible D gene (6 bases). The CDR3 runs to 14 residues. V lost 4 bases and J 5 bases, leaving 14 bases between the germline ends. Germline lookup yields CDR1 MNHNY and CDR2 SVGAGI (reference sequence). Here the CDR3 reads CASSSTGGGTEAFF. CDR3 DNA sequence: TGTGCCAGCAGTTCAACGGGGGGCGGGACTGAAGCTTTCTTT.

The genes are TRBV7-8 and TRBJ2-5; no clear D. Germline V lookup: CDR1 SGHVS, CDR2 FQNEAQ. This CDR3 has 14 residues. The ends were cut back, 1 base at V and 4 bases at J, with 10 bases in the middle. Here the CDR3 reads CASSLEHYGETQYF. The CDR3, as DNA: TGTGCCAGCAGCTTAGAGCACTACGGAGAGACCCAGTACTTC.

This chain connects TRBV4-1 to TRBJ1-1; D not certain. Deletions cut 2 bases from V and 1 base from J, with 11 bases between. From germline, CDR1 is MGHRA and CDR2 YSYEKL. This CDR3 spans 15 amino acids. The CDR3 nucleotides are TGCGCCAGCAGCCAAAAAGCGTCATGGAACACTGAAGCTTTCTTT. This codes for CASSQKASWNTEAFF.

The chain uses TRBV4-3 and TRBJ2-3; 7 nucleotides match TRBD1. The CDR3 is 17 amino acids. Germline values: CDR1 LGHNA, CDR2 YSLEER. Germline trimming cut 0 bases from V and 3 bases from J; bases unmatched to any gene: 9. The CDR3 nucleotides read TGCGCCAGCAGCCAAGATAGCCCGGGCAGGGGGACAGATACGCAGTATTTT. Its protein product is CASSQDSPGRGTDTQYF.

This clone is a singleton in its sample. The V and J genes are TRBV7-9 and TRBJ2-3; tentatively, D is TRBD2 (6 bases). Trimming left V 8 bases short and J 1 base short, with 19 bases between. This CDR3 comprises 16 residues. Germline V gives CDR1 SEHNR, CDR2 FQNEAQ (reference sequence). Written as DNA, the CDR3 is TGTGCCAGCCCCCCGGCGGAGGGCGGGGGCACAGATACGCAGTATTTT. It encodes CASPPAEGGGTDTQYF.

This sequence joins TRBV9 and TRBJ2-5, with 10 nucleotides matching TRBD1. Germline CDR1 is SGDLS and CDR2 is YYNGEE. This CDR3 contains 15 residues. V lost 4 bases and J lost 2; bases outside the gene matches: 5. In DNA, the CDR3 is TGTGCCAGCAGCCTTGGACAGGGGGTTCAAGAGACCCAGTACTTC. It is translated as CASSLGQGVQETQYF.

The V and J genes are TRBV10-3 and TRBJ2-7, with 10 bases fitting TRBD1. Per germline, CDR1 ENHRY and CDR2 SYGVKD. V gave up 8 bases and J gave up 5 bases; unmatched junction bases: 9. The CDR3 loop spans 14 amino acids. Here the CDR3 DNA reads TGTGCCATCGATACGGGACAGGGGCCGGACGAGCAGTACTTC. As protein: CAIDTGQGPDEQYF.

The rearrangement links TRBV7-9 to TRBJ1-5; D may be TRBD1 (6 bases). The germline V gene has CDR1 SEHNR and CDR2 FQNEAQ (reference sequence). Trimming left V 5 bases short and J 0 bases short, with 11 bases between. The CDR3 length is 15 residues. This CDR3 is CASSPQGHSNQPQHF. Here the CDR3 DNA reads TGTGCCAGCAGCCCCCAGGGACATAGCAATCAGCCCCAGCATTTT.